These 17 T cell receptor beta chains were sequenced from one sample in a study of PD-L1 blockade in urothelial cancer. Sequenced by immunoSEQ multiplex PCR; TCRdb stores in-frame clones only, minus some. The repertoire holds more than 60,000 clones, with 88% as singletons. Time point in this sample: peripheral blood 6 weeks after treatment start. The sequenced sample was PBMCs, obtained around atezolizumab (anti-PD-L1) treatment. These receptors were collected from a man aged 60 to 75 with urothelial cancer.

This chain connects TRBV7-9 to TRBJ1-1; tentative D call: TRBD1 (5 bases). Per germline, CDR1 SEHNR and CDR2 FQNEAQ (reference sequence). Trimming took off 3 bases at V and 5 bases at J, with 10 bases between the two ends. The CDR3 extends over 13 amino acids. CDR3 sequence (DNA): TGTGCCAGCAGCTTGGGGGGAAGAACTGAAGCTTTCTTT. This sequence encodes CASSLGGRTEAFF.

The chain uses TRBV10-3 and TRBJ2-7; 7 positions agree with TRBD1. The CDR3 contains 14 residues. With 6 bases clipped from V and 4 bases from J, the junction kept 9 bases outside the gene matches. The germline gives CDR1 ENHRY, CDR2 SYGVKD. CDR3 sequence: CAIRETGMLYEQYF. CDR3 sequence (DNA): TGTGCCATCAGGGAGACAGGGATGTTGTACGAGCAGTACTTC.

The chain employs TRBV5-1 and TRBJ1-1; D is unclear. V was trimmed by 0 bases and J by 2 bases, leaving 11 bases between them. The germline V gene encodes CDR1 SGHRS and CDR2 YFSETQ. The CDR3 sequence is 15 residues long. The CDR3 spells CASSLEPRTNTEAFF. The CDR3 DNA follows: TGCGCCAGCAGCTTGGAACCCCGGACTAACACTGAAGCTTTCTTT.

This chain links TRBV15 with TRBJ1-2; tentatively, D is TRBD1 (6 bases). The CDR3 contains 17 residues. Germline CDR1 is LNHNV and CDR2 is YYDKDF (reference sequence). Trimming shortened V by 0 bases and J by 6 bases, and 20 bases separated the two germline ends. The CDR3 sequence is CATSRDFSGARVNGYTF. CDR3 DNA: TGTGCCACCAGCAGAGATTTTTCAGGGGCGCGAGTTAATGGCTACACCTTC. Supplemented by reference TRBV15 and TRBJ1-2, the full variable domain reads DAMVIQNPRYQVTQFGKPVTLSCSQTLNHNVMYWYQQKSSQAPKLLFHYYDKDFNNEADTPDNFQSRRPNTSFCFLDIRSPGLGDTAMYLCATSRDFSGARVNGYTFGSGTRLTVV.

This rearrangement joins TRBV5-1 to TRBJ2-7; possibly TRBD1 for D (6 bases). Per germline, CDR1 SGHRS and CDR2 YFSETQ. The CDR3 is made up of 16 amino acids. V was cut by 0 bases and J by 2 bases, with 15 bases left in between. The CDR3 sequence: CASSLGAGVGTYEQYF. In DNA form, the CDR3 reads TGCGCCAGCAGCTTGGGGGCAGGGGTAGGTACCTACGAGCAGTACTTC.

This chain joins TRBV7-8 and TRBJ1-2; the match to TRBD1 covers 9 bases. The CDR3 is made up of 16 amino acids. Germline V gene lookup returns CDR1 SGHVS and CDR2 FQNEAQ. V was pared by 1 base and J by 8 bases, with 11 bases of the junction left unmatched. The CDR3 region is CASSLGQGVTLGGYTF. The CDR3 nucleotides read TGTGCCAGCAGCTTAGGACAGGGGGTAACCCTAGGGGGCTACACCTTC. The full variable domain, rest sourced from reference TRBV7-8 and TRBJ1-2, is GAGVSQSPRYKVAKRGQDVALRCDPISGHVSLFWYQQALGQGPEFLTYFQNEAQLDKSGLPSDRFFAERPEGSVSTLKIQRTQQEDSAVYLCASSLGQGVTLGGYTFGSGTRLTVV.

For the CDR3, the DNA is TGTGCCAGCAGTGAGACAGGCCGTGGAGCTTTCTTT. Protein product: CASSETGRGAFF. This chain links TRBV6-5 with TRBJ1-1; weak D call: TRBD1 (6 bases). V lost 5 bases, J lost 10 bases, and 14 bases lay in between. The CDR3 runs 12 residues. Germline assignment: CDR1 MNHEY and CDR2 SVGAGI.

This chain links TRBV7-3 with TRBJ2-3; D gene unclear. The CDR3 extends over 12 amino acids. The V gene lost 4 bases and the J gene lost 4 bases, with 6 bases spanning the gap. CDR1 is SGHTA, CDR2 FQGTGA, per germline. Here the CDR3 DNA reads TGTGCCAGCAGCTCGCCAGCAGATACGCAGTATTTT. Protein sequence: CASSSPADTQYF.

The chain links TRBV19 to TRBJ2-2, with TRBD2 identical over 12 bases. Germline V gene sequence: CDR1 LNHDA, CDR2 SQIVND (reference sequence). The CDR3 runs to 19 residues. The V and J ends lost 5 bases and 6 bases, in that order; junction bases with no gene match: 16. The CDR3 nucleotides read TGTGCCAGTAGTCTCCAGGGAGGAGGTCTAGCGGGAGGGGCCGGGGAGCTGTTTTTT. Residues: CASSLQGGGLAGGAGELFF. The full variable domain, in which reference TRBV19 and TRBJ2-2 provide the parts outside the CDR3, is DGGITQSPKYLFRKEGQNVTLSCEQNLNHDAMYWYRQDPGQGLRLIYYSQIVNDFQKGDIAEGYSVSREKKESFPLTVTSAQKNPTAFYLCASSLQGGGLAGGAGELFFGEGSRLTVL.

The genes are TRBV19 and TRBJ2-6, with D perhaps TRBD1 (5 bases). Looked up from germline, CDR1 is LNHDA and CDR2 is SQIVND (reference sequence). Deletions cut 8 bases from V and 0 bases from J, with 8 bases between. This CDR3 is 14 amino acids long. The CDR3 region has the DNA TGTGCCAGTTCCAGGGTCTCTGGGGCCAACGTCCTGACTTTC. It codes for CASSRVSGANVLTF. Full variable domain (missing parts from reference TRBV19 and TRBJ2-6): DGGITQSPKYLFRKEGQNVTLSCEQNLNHDAMYWYRQDPGQGLRLIYYSQIVNDFQKGDIAEGYSVSREKKESFPLTVTSAQKNPTAFYLCASSRVSGANVLTFGAGSRLTVL.

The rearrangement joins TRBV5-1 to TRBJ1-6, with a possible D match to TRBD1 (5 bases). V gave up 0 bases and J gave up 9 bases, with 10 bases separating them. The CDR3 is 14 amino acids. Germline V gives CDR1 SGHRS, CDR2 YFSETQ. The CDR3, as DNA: TGCGCCAGCAGCTTGGCAGGACAAGTTTCACCCCTCCACTTT. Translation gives CASSLAGQVSPLHF.

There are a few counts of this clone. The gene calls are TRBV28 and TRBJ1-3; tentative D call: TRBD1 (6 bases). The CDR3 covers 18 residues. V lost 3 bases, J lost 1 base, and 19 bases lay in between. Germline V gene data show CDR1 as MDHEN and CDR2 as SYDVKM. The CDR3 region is CASSFSQNRALSGNTIYF. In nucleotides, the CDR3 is TGTGCCAGCAGTTTTAGTCAGAACAGGGCTTTGTCTGGAAACACCATATATTTT.

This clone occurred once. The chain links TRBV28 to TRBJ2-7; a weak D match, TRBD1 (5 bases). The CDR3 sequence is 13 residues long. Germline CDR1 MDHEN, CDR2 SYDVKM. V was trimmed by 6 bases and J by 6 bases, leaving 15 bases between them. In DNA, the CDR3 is TGTGCCAGCAGCCCTGGCAGGGCTTCCGAGCAGTACTTC. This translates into CASSPGRASEQYF.

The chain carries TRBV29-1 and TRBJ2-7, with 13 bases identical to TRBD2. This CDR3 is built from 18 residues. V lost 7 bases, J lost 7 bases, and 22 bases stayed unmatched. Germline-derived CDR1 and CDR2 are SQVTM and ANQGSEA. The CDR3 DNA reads TGCAGCGCGCGCCTGACGAGGACCGGGACTAGCGGGAAGGGGGAGCAGTACTTC. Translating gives CSARLTRTGTSGKGEQYF.

The DNA for the CDR3 is TGTGCCAGCAGTAAAAAACGACAGGGATATGGCACTGAAGCTTTCTTT. Protein sequence: CASSKKRQGYGTEAFF. The J gene is TRBJ1-1, the V gene TRBV2, with 7 nucleotides matching TRBD1. Germline V gene sequence: CDR1 SNHLY, CDR2 FYNNEI. Germline trimming cut 5 bases from V and 4 bases from J; bases unmatched to any gene: 13. This CDR3 contains 16 residues.

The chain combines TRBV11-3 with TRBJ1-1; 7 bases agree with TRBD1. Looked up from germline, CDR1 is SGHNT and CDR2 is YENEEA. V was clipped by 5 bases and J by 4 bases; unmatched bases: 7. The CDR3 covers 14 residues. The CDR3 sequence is CASSRGGASTEAFF. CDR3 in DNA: TGTGCCAGCAGCAGAGGGGGCGCGAGCACTGAAGCTTTCTTT.

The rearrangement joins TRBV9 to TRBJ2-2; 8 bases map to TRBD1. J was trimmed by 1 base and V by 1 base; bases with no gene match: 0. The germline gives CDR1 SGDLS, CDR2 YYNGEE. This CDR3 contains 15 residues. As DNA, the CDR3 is TGTGCCAGCAGCGTAACAGGGGGGAACACCGGGGAGCTGTTTTTT. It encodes CASSVTGGNTGELFF.